This T cell receptor (beta chain) appears in the sequencing data of a study of beta chain features in type 1 diabetes. About the study: In all, about 110 million sorted cells from all samples were analyzed. Study outcomes and limitations: Among all four CD4+ subsets, Type 1 diabetes patients had TCRB CDR3s that were moderately but significantly shorter. cDNA-based reads could over-represent cells with high TCR expression. There was no resolution here of whether HLA type influences TCRB rearrangement.

One heparinised draw, averaging around 120 mL, was taken per donor. Germline CDR1 is MNHEY and CDR2 is SVGAGI. The CDR3 is 16 amino acids. The V and J ends lost 2 bases and 0 bases respectively, with 11 bases between them. On this clone: Its cognate antigen is unknown.

TCRB transcripts that were expressed got sequenced, as all of the isolated RNA had been reverse transcribed. Data came from immunoSEQ multiplex PCR; TCRdb stores just in-frame clones and leaves some out. The table lists more than 550,000 clones, 11% to 15% of them singletons. The chain has TRBV6-5 and TRBJ2-1; perhaps TRBD2 as D (5 bases). The sample comprised naive CD4+ T cells from blood. The origin of this receptor is a man younger than 35 with type 1 diabetes. The CDR3 bases are TGTGCCAGCAGTTACCACGGCGGGTCCTCCTACAATGAGCAGTTCTTC. Translated: CASSYHGGSSYNEQFF.